This TCR beta chain was sequenced during a study of technical replicates of blood from several donors. Trimming at V came to 3 bases and at J to 6 bases, leaving 6 bases not matched to a gene. The germline V gene encodes CDR1 SGDLS and CDR2 YYNGEE. The length of the CDR3 is 13 residues. The table came from immunoSEQ multiplex PCR; TCRdb's copy has only in-frame clones and leaves some out. The data hold some 15,000 clones, with roughly 86% observed a single time. The TCR was taken from a human donor in good health. This chain links TRBV9 with TRBJ2-7, with 7 bases fitting TRBD1. The specimen sequenced was PBMCs. CDR3 in amino acids: CASSEVTGSEQYF. DNA for the CDR3: TGTGCCAGCAGCGAGGTGACAGGGTCCGAGCAGTACTTC.